The text below deals with one T cell receptor beta chain. Many counts were recorded for this clonotype. There is no known antigen for this receptor. No per-base quality is available; no much larger clone lies one base away. The data derive from a study of early T cells in non-severe SARS-CoV-2 infection (dated by TCRdb to the early 2020s). For the wider study: Bulk RNA from unsorted whole blood was used for TCR sequencing, so alpha and beta chains could not be paired. General findings and caveats noted by the study authors: VDJdb matching was skewed toward anti-spike CD8 responses and likely underestimated virus-specific expansions, missing private and CD4 specificities.

The library came from 5' RACE. Sequencing was carried out with a NextSeq 500. To correct for sequencing error and PCR bias, the TCR library protocol tagged individual cDNA molecules with unique molecular identifiers. Both TCR alpha and beta chains were sequenced, and tight co-correlation was observed between alpha and beta sequence abundances in each sample. In the source study's methods: V gene, J gene and CDR3 annotation of TCR sequences was performed with Decombinator V4. TCRs were defined as expanded if a significant change between any two time points was detected under a Poisson model with p below 0.0001. TCR abundances were normalised to the total number of TCRs sequenced per sample and were expressed as counts per million. TRAV1-2 paired with TRAJ12, TRAJ20 or TRAJ33 defined MAIT TCRs, while TRAV10 paired with TRAJ18 defined iNKT TCRs. VDJdb, accessed on 1 November 2021, was searched for TCRs annotated for CMV, EBV and SARS-CoV-2, and TCRs annotated for more than one antigen were excluded. TCRdb itself trimmed the public reads at Q25 with fastp, ran MiXCR and retained productive beta chains. Duplicate CDR3 protein sequences are folded into a single record with the most common DNA and genes. The V and J calls follow TCRdb's processing rather than the paper's. This sample has tens of thousands of distinct CDR3 sequences in its table, and about 6.1% of those were observed once. The ten largest clones take up approximately 6.3% of the sample.

According to the germline V gene (reference sequence), CDR1 reads GTSNPN and CDR2 reads SVGIG. The CDR3, from cysteine to phenylalanine, totals 13 residues. Only the CDR3 region is kept as DNA, spanning 39 bases read in frame from base 1. V loses 4 bases, J loses 3 bases, and the germline ends lie 10 bases apart. A case-control design nested within a healthcare worker cohort in London, UK, was used, with weekly nasopharyngeal swab PCR tests and blood sampling performed. Healthcare workers were recruited between 23 and 31 March 2020, during the week of the UK lockdown, and were followed weekly for up to roughly 16 weeks.

This chain joins TRBV30 to TRBJ1-5; 5 matching bases give a weak D call of TRBD1. The receptor was isolated from an adult who was a healthcare worker with PCR-confirmed SARS-CoV-2 infection or an uninfected control (not recorded which). The sample consisted of whole blood, taken at baseline. DNA sequence: TGTGCCTGGACAGGGTCGGCCAATCAGCCCCAGCATTTT. Translation gives CAWTGSANQPQHF.